Presented here are 10 T cell receptor beta chains from one specimen sequenced in a study of CD8+ T cells in alopecia areata. The treatment is: oral pan-JAK inhibitor, 5-10 mg twice daily. RNA was extracted and reverse transcribed into cDNA as the sequencing template. The table came from immunoSEQ multiplex PCR; TCRdb's copy has only in-frame clones and leaves some out. The sample includes 95,000 to 100,000 clones, approximately 63% of them seen just once. Source: CD8+ T cells sorted from blood, taken at approximately week 60, from a patient treated with tofacitinib. Source of these receptors: a human donor with alopecia areata.

Here the CDR3 reads CSVDTGNMNTEAFF. CDR3 nucleotides: TGCAGCGTTGATACGGGGAACATGAACACTGAAGCTTTCTTT. V is TRBV29-1 and J is TRBJ1-1, with no clear D. Germline V gene sequence: CDR1 SQVTM, CDR2 ANQGSEA. V was pared by 3 bases and J by 0 bases, with 11 bases between. This CDR3 is 14 amino acids long.

The chain couples TRBV7-6 to TRBJ1-2; D call uncertain. The CDR3 is 13 residues long. Per germline, CDR1 SGHVS and CDR2 FNYEAQ. Trimming stripped 4 bases from V and 4 bases from J, with 10 bases between. The CDR3 loop is CASSSSISYGYTF. The CDR3 nucleotides are TGTGCCAGCAGCTCGAGCATATCCTATGGCTACACCTTC.

This clone was observed a few times. CDR3 sequence (DNA): TGTGCCAGCAGTTCTCCCACAGGACAGGGGAGTGAAGAGACCCAGTACTTC. Protein: CASSSPTGQGSEETQYF. This chain connects TRBV28 to TRBJ2-5, with TRBD1 identical over 9 bases. The V gene end was trimmed by 4 bases and the J gene end by 3 bases; junction bases not matched to a gene: 12. The CDR3 extends over 17 amino acids. CDR1 is MDHEN, CDR2 SYDVKM, per germline.

The chain has TRBV27 and TRBJ2-7, with 12 bases that match TRBD2. V lost 5 bases to trimming and J lost 3 bases; unmatched junction nucleotides: 8. CDR1 and CDR2 (germline): MNHEY, SMNVEV (reference sequence). CDR3 size: 16 residues. In DNA form, the CDR3 reads TGTGCCAGCAGTCCGGCGAGACTAGCGGGGGACTACGAGCAGTACTTC. It translates to CASSPARLAGDYEQYF.

The rearrangement links TRBV4-1 to TRBJ1-1; a possible D gene is TRBD1 (5 bases). The CDR3 has 16 residues. In germline, CDR1 is MGHRA, CDR2 YSYEKL. V was trimmed by 2 bases and J by 1 base, leaving 14 bases between them. As DNA, the CDR3 is TGCGCCAGCAGCCAATTAACCGGACAACCGAACACTGAAGCTTTCTTT. The encoded protein is CASSQLTGQPNTEAFF.

The chain has TRBV4-2 and TRBJ2-3; TRBD2 aligns across 11 bases. This CDR3 is built from 18 residues. V lost 4 bases to trimming and J lost 4 bases; unmatched junction nucleotides: 13. Germline assignment: CDR1 LGHNA and CDR2 YNFKEQ. CDR3 coding DNA: TGTGCCAGCAGCCCGGGGCCACCTAGCGGGGGGTCGGCAGATACGCAGTATTTT. The encoded protein is CASSPGPPSGGSADTQYF.

This clone was picked up a small number of times. The CDR3 DNA reads TGTGCCAGCAGTTACAGTTCTACCTGGAATGAGCAGTTCTTC. Its protein is CASSYSSTWNEQFF. The J gene is TRBJ2-1, the V gene TRBV6-5; D gene uncertain. From germline, CDR1 is MNHEY and CDR2 SVGAGI. V was cut by 2 bases and J by 7 bases, with 12 bases left in between. The CDR3 is 14 amino acids.

This clone turned up a few times. The chain combines TRBV27 with TRBJ1-1; D remains unclear. With 0 bases removed from V and 10 bases from J, the gap between germline ends came to 15 bases. Germline V gene lookup returns CDR1 MNHEY and CDR2 SMNVEV (reference sequence). The CDR3 sequence is 14 residues long. The CDR3 reads CASSLSWVAPPAFF. CDR3 bases: TGTGCCAGCAGTTTATCCTGGGTCGCCCCCCCAGCTTTCTTT.

The chain recombines TRBV7-9 with TRBJ1-1; D possibly corresponds to TRBD1 (6 bases). This CDR3 has 12 residues. The germline V gene has CDR1 SEHNR and CDR2 FQNEAQ (reference sequence). The V gene lost 1 base and the J gene lost 9 bases, with 9 bases spanning the gap. The CDR3 sequence: CASSLVTGQAFF. CDR3 nucleotide sequence: TGTGCCAGCAGCTTAGTCACAGGGCAAGCTTTCTTT.

The rearrangement links TRBV7-8 to TRBJ2-3, with TRBD2 matching 7 bases. CDR1 is SGHVS, CDR2 FQNEAQ, per germline. V lost 3 bases, J lost 0 bases, and 3 bases stayed unmatched. This CDR3 spans 15 amino acids. CDR3 bases: TGTGCCAGCAGCTTTAGGCGGGGGAGCACAGATACGCAGTATTTT. As protein: CASSFRRGSTDTQYF.